The 20 T cell receptor beta chains below come from one sample, sequenced in a study of blood T cell repertoires in COVID-19. Produced via immunoSEQ multiplex PCR; TCRdb's table is partial and in-frame only. The table shows fewer than 350,000 clones, with roughly 90% occurring only once. The specimen sequenced was peripheral blood. The source is a middle-aged man with acute or convalescent COVID-19.

The V and J genes are TRBV18 and TRBJ1-2, with 8 positions matching TRBD1. CDR1 is KGHSH, CDR2 LQKENI, per germline. The trim removed 5 bases at V and 4 bases at J, leaving 12 bases unmatched. The CDR3 extends over 16 amino acids. The chain's CDR3 is CASSNRDRTNSYGYTF. CDR3 coding DNA: TGTGCCAGCTCAAACCGGGACAGGACTAATTCCTATGGCTACACCTTC.

The V call is TRBV4-2, the J call TRBJ2-3; TRBD2 matches 16 bases. The CDR3 sequence is 17 residues long. Germline V gene data show CDR1 as LGHNA and CDR2 as YNFKEQ. V trimming: 1 base; J trimming: 6 bases; junction bases outside the gene matches: 4. The CDR3 DNA reads TGTGCCAGCAGCCAAGCTGGGACTAGCGGGGGGGCGGATACGCAGTATTTT. Translation: CASSQAGTSGGADTQYF.

J is TRBJ2-3 and V is TRBV5-1, with a weak D call TRBD2 (7 bases). The CDR3 extends over 16 amino acids. Germline V gene data show CDR1 as SGHRS and CDR2 as YFSETQ. V lost 4 bases to trimming and J lost 2 bases, with 17 bases between them. The CDR3 bases are TGCGCCAGCAGCCAAGGGGGAGGGGCTACCACAGATACGCAGTATTTT. This gives the protein CASSQGGGATTDTQYF.

The chain couples TRBV5-1 to TRBJ1-3, with unresolved D. The CDR3 loop spans 17 amino acids. Trimming took off 0 bases at V and 2 bases at J, with 15 bases between the two ends. Germline values: CDR1 SGHRS, CDR2 YFSETQ. CDR3 amino acids: CASSLDWSGSAGNTIYF. The CDR3 region has the DNA TGCGCCAGCAGCTTGGATTGGTCGGGGAGCGCTGGAAACACCATATATTTT.

V gene TRBV5-1 combines with J gene TRBJ2-2, with D unclear. Germline V gene data show CDR1 as SGHRS and CDR2 as YFSETQ. The CDR3 consists of 14 residues. The ends were cut back, 0 bases at V and 2 bases at J, with 5 bases in the middle. CDR3 in amino acids: CASSLAFNTGELFF. The CDR3 DNA reads as TGCGCCAGCAGCTTGGCCTTTAACACCGGGGAGCTGTTTTTT.

A few counts support this clone. The chain employs TRBV16 and TRBJ1-5; 7 bases match TRBD1. The CDR3 has 17 residues. The V segment lost 4 bases and the J segment 0 bases; nucleotides outside the gene matches: 9. The V gene's germline CDR1 is KGHSY and CDR2 FQNENV. CDR3 in DNA: TGTGCCAGCAGCCTTTGGACAGGCGAGTATAGCAATCAGCCCCAGCATTTT. Protein product: CASSLWTGEYSNQPQHF.

The chain joins TRBV5-6 to TRBJ1-2; D perhaps matches TRBD1 (5 bases). The germline V gene has CDR1 SGHDT and CDR2 YYEEEE. Trimming took off 3 bases at V and 6 bases at J, with 12 bases between the two ends. The CDR3 consists of 13 residues. CDR3 bases: TGTGCCAGCAGCTCCACGGAGGGGCATGGCTACACCTTC. It yields the protein CASSSTEGHGYTF.

V and J are TRBV29-1 and TRBJ1-2, with TRBD1 matching 7 bases. The CDR3 spans 15 residues. The V gene end was trimmed by 1 base and the J gene end by 2 bases; junction bases not matched to a gene: 7. Germline V gene sequence: CDR1 SQVTM, CDR2 ANQGSEA. As DNA, the CDR3 is TGCAGCGTTGAAGTTAGACAGGGTGGAAACTATGGCTACACCTTC. Its translation: CSVEVRQGGNYGYTF. Full variable domain (outside the CDR3, taken from reference TRBV29-1 and TRBJ1-2): SAVISQKPSRDICQRGTSLTIQCQVDSQVTMMFWYRQQPGQSLTLIATANQGSEATYESGFVIDKFPISRPNLTFSTLTVSNMSPEDSSIYLCSVEVRQGGNYGYTFGSGTRLTVV.

In DNA form, the CDR3 reads TGTGCCAGCAGCCAAGGGACACTCAAGCCCCAGCATTTT. Its translation is CASSQGTLKPQHF. The chain links TRBV3-1 (or the pseudogene TRBV3-2) to TRBJ1-5, with a tentative D call TRBD1 (5 bases). The V gene lost 1 base and the J gene lost 8 bases, with 9 bases spanning the gap. Germline V gene lookup returns CDR1 LGHDT and CDR2 YNNKEL (reference sequence). The CDR3 spans 13 residues.

The V and J genes are TRBV27 and TRBJ1-6; 10 bases line up with TRBD1. Germline V CDR1 and CDR2: MNHEY, SMNVEV (reference sequence). CDR3 size: 15 residues. Trimming removed 6 bases from V and 4 bases from J; junction bases left unmatched: 3. The CDR3 sequence: CASSPGQGYNSPLHF. CDR3 nucleotide sequence: TGTGCCAGCAGCCCGGGACAGGGGTATAATTCACCCCTCCACTTT.

This clone came up once. The chain links TRBV29-1 to TRBJ1-1, with D tentatively TRBD1 (5 bases). CDR1 is SQVTM and CDR2 is ANQGSEA in the germline V gene. Trimming stripped 6 bases from V and 1 base from J, with 12 bases between. The CDR3 length is 13 residues. The CDR3 DNA sequence: TGCAGCGTGATCAGGGAGGGGAACACTGAAGCTTTCTTT. It is translated as CSVIREGNTEAFF.

V gene TRBV11-2 combines with J gene TRBJ1-1; TRBD1 agrees at 10 bases. The length of the CDR3 is 14 residues. V was pared by 4 bases and J by 2 bases, with 1 base of the junction left unmatched. Germline lookup yields CDR1 SGHAT and CDR2 FQNNGV. CDR3 sequence reads: CASSWDRGNTEAFF. As DNA, the CDR3 is TGTGCCAGCAGCTGGGACAGGGGAAACACTGAAGCTTTCTTT. Based on the CDR3 plus reference TRBV11-2 and TRBJ1-1, the full variable domain is EAGVAQSPRYKIIEKRQSVAFWCNPISGHATLYWYQQILGQGPKLLIQFQNNGVVDDSQLPKDRFSAERLKGVDSTLKIQPAKLEDSAVYLCASSWDRGNTEAFFGQGTRLTVV.

This clone was found a few times. The chain has TRBV6-4 and TRBJ2-3, with 7 bases aligning to TRBD1. This CDR3 has 14 residues. The germline gives CDR1 MRHNA, CDR2 SNTAGT. The junction had 5 bases not matched to a gene; V was cut back by 8 bases and J by 0 bases. The CDR3 coding sequence is TGTGCCAGCGGCGAGGGACAGAGCACAGATACGCAGTATTTT. This translates into CASGEGQSTDTQYF.

The V call is TRBV5-1, the J call TRBJ2-7, with D tentatively TRBD1 (5 bases). The V end was cut by 5 bases, the J end by 2 bases, with 11 bases between. CDR1 and CDR2 (germline): SGHRS, YFSETQ. This CDR3 is 13 amino acids long. The DNA for the CDR3 is TGCGCCAGCAGACCCCAGGGTGCCTACGAGCAGTACTTC. It translates to CASRPQGAYEQYF.

This clone was picked up a small number of times. The rearrangement links TRBV5-1 to TRBJ2-1, with 8 bases identical to TRBD2. The CDR3 sequence is 15 residues long. J gave up 2 bases and V 4 bases, and 5 bases lay outside the gene matches. CDR1 is SGHRS, CDR2 YFSETQ, per germline. CDR3 DNA sequence: TGCGCCAGCAGCCCGGCGGGGGGTACCTACAATGAGCAGTTCTTC. Its protein is CASSPAGGTYNEQFF.

The chain uses TRBV5-6 and TRBJ2-7; TRBD2 is a possible D gene (6 bases). The germline gives CDR1 SGHDT, CDR2 YYEEEE. V lost 4 bases to trimming and J lost 6 bases, with 17 bases between them. The CDR3 runs to 14 residues. The CDR3 bases are TGTGCCAGCAGCCTCGGGACTTCTACTCCCGAGCAGTACTTC. Its translation is CASSLGTSTPEQYF.

This chain connects TRBV2 to TRBJ1-1, with D possibly being TRBD1 (5 bases). Trimming removed 2 bases at V and 4 bases at J, with 8 bases between. CDR3 size: 13 residues. CDR1 is SNHLY, CDR2 FYNNEI, per germline. CDR3: CASSEHRSTEAFF. The CDR3 nucleotides are TGTGCCAGCAGTGAACACAGGTCCACTGAAGCTTTCTTT.

The CDR3 sequence is CASSLGTSGRYNEQFF. The DNA for the CDR3 is TGTGCCAGCAGCCTCGGGACTAGCGGGCGTTACAATGAGCAGTTCTTC. The chain employs TRBV3-1 (or the pseudogene TRBV3-2) and TRBJ2-1, with 12 bases matching TRBD2. CDR1 LGHDT and CDR2 YNNKEL come from the germline V gene (reference sequence). Trimming at V came to 4 bases and at J to 4 bases, leaving 5 bases not matched to a gene. This CDR3 has 16 residues.

The rearrangement links TRBV19 to TRBJ1-1, with D tentatively TRBD1 (6 bases). Germline CDR1 LNHDA, CDR2 SQIVND (reference sequence). V was clipped by 7 bases and J by 3 bases, with 12 bases between them. The CDR3 contains 13 residues. CDR3 DNA: TGTGCCAGTACCGTTGGACAGTACACTGAAGCTTTCTTT. Its protein is CASTVGQYTEAFF. The whole variable domain, filled in from reference TRBV19 and TRBJ1-1, reads DGGITQSPKYLFRKEGQNVTLSCEQNLNHDAMYWYRQDPGQGLRLIYYSQIVNDFQKGDIAEGYSVSREKKESFPLTVTSAQKNPTAFYLCASTVGQYTEAFFGQGTRLTVV.

The CDR3 coding sequence is TGTGCCAGCAGCTTTCTGTCAGGATACACTGAAGCTTTCTTT. It is translated as CASSFLSGYTEAFF. V usage is TRBV11-2 and J usage is TRBJ1-1; no clear D. V was trimmed by 3 bases and J by 3 bases, leaving 11 bases between them. CDR1 and CDR2 from the germline V gene are SGHAT and FQNNGV. This CDR3 is built from 14 residues.